This T cell receptor beta chain is from a study of T cells in Graves' hyperthyroidism and ophthalmopathy. CDR3 length: 14 residues. Germline V lookup: CDR1 ENHRY, CDR2 SYGVKD. The J segment lost 4 bases and the V segment lost 0 bases, leaving 3 bases of the junction unmatched. Broader study findings: Stable hyperthyroidism was separated from ophthalmopathy by a model based on 13 V-J features.

On this clonotype itself: The target antigen is unknown.

TCR beta CDR3 region amplification was performed from RNA transcripts. The HTBI primer set served for first-round RT-PCR of the TCR CDR3. TCRdb itself ran the multiplex PCR reads through MiXCR, one entry per CDR3 protein. The data hold about 600,000 distinct CDR3 sequences, with about 14% observed a single time. Duration under 3 months, a NOSPECS grade of at least 4, and a Clinical Activity Score of at least 3 characterized the ophthalmopathy patients. Sequencing was performed on blood. The rearrangement uses TRBV10-3 and TRBJ2-7, with 7 bases identical to TRBD1. This clonotype originated in a woman aged 45-59 years with Graves' ophthalmopathy. CDR3 loop: CAISESTGYYEQYF. The CDR3 DNA follows: TGTGCCATCAGTGAGTCGACAGGGTATTACGAGCAGTACTTC.